Shown below are 31 T cell receptor beta chains from a single sample sequenced in a study of vaccination effects on CD4 cells after COVID-19. These TCRs are of unknown antigen specificity. ViraFEST used viral peptide pools to expand antigen-specific CD4+ T cells before sequencing. Following culture for under 12 days, CD4+ T cells were isolated. This table comes from immunoSEQ multiplex PCR, and its TCRdb copy is limited to in-frame clones, with some not included. The repertoire holds approximately 82,000 clones, about 70% seen once, with approximately 1.7% in the top ten. Sequenced material: CD4+ T cells from PBMCs cultured with HCoV-229E spike peptides, taken before COVID-19 vaccination. The origin of the receptors is a human donor who received a COVID-19 vaccine.

The chain carries TRBV5-8 and TRBJ2-3, with 8 bases fitting TRBD2. Trimming took 7 bases from V and 6 from J; bases not matched to a gene: 19. Germline CDR1 is SGHTS and CDR2 is YDEGEE. CDR3 length: 17 amino acids. The CDR3 DNA sequence: TGTGCCAGCCCTGGACTAGCAATAAACGTGGCAACGGATACGCAGTATTTT. Its protein product is CASPGLAINVATDTQYF.

Note on this clone: One junction end disagrees with the germline gene, perhaps due to a read error. This chain links TRBV4-1 with TRBJ1-4, with 9 bases aligning to TRBD1. CDR3 length equals 17 residues. Germline CDR1 reads MGHRA; CDR2 reads YSYEKL. The DNA for the CDR3 is TGCGTCAGCAGCCAAGCCTACTACAGGGGACAGGGTGAAAAACTGTTTTTT. This codes for CVSSQAYYRGQGEKLFF.

The chain joins TRBV28 to TRBJ2-5, with 8 positions matching TRBD2. V dropped 7 bases and J dropped 3; count of bases not matched to a gene: 7. Germline CDR1 reads MDHEN; CDR2 reads SYDVKM. The CDR3 runs to 14 residues. As DNA, the CDR3 is TGTGCCAGCACCCCTCCGGGAGGGAAAGAGACCCAGTACTTC. Its protein product is CASTPPGGKETQYF.

A few counts support this clone. This chain uses TRBV5-1 with TRBJ1-1; D might be TRBD1 (5 bases). The CDR3 is 14 amino acids. V was cut by 2 bases and J by 0 bases, with 8 bases left in between. The germline V gene has CDR1 SGHRS and CDR2 YFSETQ. The DNA for the CDR3 is TGCGCCAGCAGCTTATGGGGCATGAACACTGAAGCTTTCTTT. Translation gives CASSLWGMNTEAFF.

V is TRBV4-3 and J is TRBJ1-4, with no clear D. CDR3 size: 16 residues. Trimming pared 4 bases from V and 0 bases from J, leaving 12 bases between. CDR1 and CDR2 (germline): LGHNA, YSLEER. The CDR3 region is CASSPKPGATNEKLFF. CDR3 bases: TGCGCCAGCAGCCCGAAACCTGGAGCAACTAATGAAAAACTGTTTTTT.

The CDR3 coding sequence is TGTGCCATCAGTGTTGATGGGAGCAATCAGCCCCAGCATTTT. This gives the protein CAISVDGSNQPQHF. The V gene is TRBV10-3, the J gene TRBJ1-5, with D uncertain. The CDR3 runs 14 residues. V was shortened by 4 bases and J by 1 base, with 8 bases between the two germline ends. Germline CDR1 and CDR2: ENHRY and SYGVKD.

The chain joins TRBV5-4 to TRBJ2-3, with 15 bases that match TRBD2. Germline loops: CDR1 SGHNT, CDR2 YYREEE (reference sequence). This CDR3 is built from 16 residues. V shed 4 bases, J shed 3 bases, and the junction held 3 bases outside the gene matches. CDR3 nucleotide sequence: TGTGCCAGCAGCAAGGGACTAGCGGGGGGAACAGATACGCAGTATTTT. This encodes CASSKGLAGGTDTQYF.

The rearrangement links TRBV7-2 to TRBJ2-2; D gene unclear. The germline gives CDR1 SGHTA, CDR2 FQGNSA. The CDR3 spans 15 residues. The germline V and J ends were trimmed by 3 bases and 0 bases, with 8 bases remaining between them. The CDR3 sequence is CASSFGRPNTGELFF. The CDR3 nucleotides are TGTGCCAGCAGCTTCGGACGGCCGAACACCGGGGAGCTGTTTTTT.

This CDR3 reads CASSPGQGETQYF. As DNA, the CDR3 is TGTGCCAGCAGCCCGGGACAGGGCGAGACCCAGTACTTC. The chain recombines TRBV11-2 with TRBJ2-5; 9 bases map to TRBD1. Germline trimming cut 5 bases from V and 5 bases from J; bases unmatched to any gene: 3. This CDR3 spans 13 amino acids. Germline-derived CDR1 and CDR2 are SGHAT and FQNNGV.

As to this clone: Mismatch with germline at one junction end may stem from a read error. The chain joins TRBV15 to TRBJ1-4, with D possibly TRBD1 on 5 matching bases. Germline V gene sequence: CDR1 LNHNV, CDR2 YYDKDF (reference sequence). The CDR3 contains 14 residues. In DNA, the CDR3 is TGTGCCGCCAGACGCGGGACGGTAAAGGAAAAACTGTTTTTT. As protein: CAARRGTVKEKLFF.

This chain links TRBV3-1 (or the pseudogene TRBV3-2) with TRBJ1-3; D may be TRBD1 (5 bases). Germline assignment: CDR1 LGHDT and CDR2 YNNKEL (reference sequence). This CDR3 region has 15 residues. V was trimmed by 3 bases and J by 0 bases, leaving 9 bases between them. The CDR3 sequence: CASSQGRHSGNTIYF. The CDR3 DNA reads TGTGCCAGCAGCCAGGGACGGCACTCTGGAAACACCATATATTTT.

The V and J genes are TRBV19 and TRBJ1-2; possibly TRBD1 for D (6 bases). Trimming stripped 6 bases from V and 4 bases from J, with 12 bases between. Germline V gene sequence: CDR1 LNHDA, CDR2 SQIVND (reference sequence). The CDR3 covers 13 residues. The CDR3: CASSRTALYGYTF. The CDR3 DNA sequence: TGTGCCAGTAGCAGGACAGCGCTCTATGGCTACACCTTC. The variable domain in full, completed from reference TRBV19 and TRBJ1-2, reads DGGITQSPKYLFRKEGQNVTLSCEQNLNHDAMYWYRQDPGQGLRLIYYSQIVNDFQKGDIAEGYSVSREKKESFPLTVTSAQKNPTAFYLCASSRTALYGYTFGSGTRLTVV.

The rearrangement joins TRBV24-1 to TRBJ2-5, with TRBD1 as a possible D gene (5 bases). The CDR3 consists of 13 residues. The V gene lost 5 bases and the J gene lost 4 bases, with 10 bases spanning the gap. CDR1 and CDR2 from the germline V gene are KGHDR and SFDVKD. The CDR3 sequence is CATSVPGSETQYF. In DNA form, the CDR3 reads TGTGCCACCAGTGTTCCAGGGTCAGAGACCCAGTACTTC.

This clone was detected only a few times. The rearrangement joins TRBV28 to TRBJ1-5; D is unresolved. Per the germline V gene, CDR1 is MDHEN and CDR2 is SYDVKM. V lost 3 bases and J 2 bases, leaving 8 bases between the germline ends. This CDR3 is 14 amino acids long. CDR3 bases: TGTGCCAGCAGTTTGAGTCTGGGCAATCAGCCCCAGCATTTT. It codes for CASSLSLGNQPQHF.

The chain uses TRBV7-3 and TRBJ2-3, with TRBD1 matching 10 bases. CDR3 length: 15 residues. Germline V lookup: CDR1 SGHTA, CDR2 FQGTGA. After removal of 7 bases from V and 7 bases from J, the junction contained 11 bases not matched to a gene. This CDR3 is CASTPGTGVRNTQYF. The CDR3 nucleotides read TGTGCCAGCACCCCGGGGACAGGGGTAAGAAATACGCAGTATTTT.

This chain joins TRBV27 and TRBJ1-6; 8 nucleotides align to TRBD1. The CDR3 totals 16 residues. Losses at the gene ends were 6 bases for V and 2 bases for J; bases not matched to a gene: 6. CDR1 MNHEY and CDR2 SMNVEV come from the germline V gene (reference sequence). This CDR3 is CASRPDRGPYNSPLHF. As DNA, the CDR3 is TGTGCCAGCAGACCAGACAGGGGCCCCTATAATTCACCCCTCCACTTT.

The rearrangement joins TRBV7-2 to TRBJ1-4, with a possible D match to TRBD1 (6 bases). The V gene's germline CDR1 is SGHTA and CDR2 FQGNSA. The CDR3 runs to 14 residues. Trimming removed 6 bases at V and 3 bases at J, with 11 bases between. In nucleotides, the CDR3 is TGTGCCAGCAGTTATGGGGGCTCTAATGAAAAACTGTTTTTT. Encoded protein: CASSYGGSNEKLFF. Drawing the rest from reference TRBV7-2 and TRBJ1-4, the complete variable domain is GAGVSQSPSNKVTEKGKDVELRCDPISGHTALYWYRQSLGQGLEFLIYFQGNSAPDKSGLPSDRFSAERTGGSVSTLTIQRTQQEDSAVYLCASSYGGSNEKLFFGSGTQLSVL.

The V and J genes are TRBV7-3 and TRBJ1-4, with D perhaps TRBD1 (6 bases). This CDR3 spans 15 amino acids. The germline gives CDR1 SGHTA, CDR2 FQGTGA. V lost 5 bases and J 5 bases, leaving 15 bases between the germline ends. This chain's CDR3 is CASSPRTDPNEKLFF. CDR3 in DNA: TGTGCCAGCAGCCCCAGGACAGATCCCAATGAAAAACTGTTTTTT.

The V call is TRBV6-6, the J call TRBJ2-3, with 13 bases aligning to TRBD2. CDR1 MNHNY and CDR2 SVGAGI come from the germline V gene (reference sequence). Germline trimming cut 5 bases from V and 1 base from J; bases unmatched to any gene: 6. This CDR3 has 17 amino acids. The CDR3 region has the DNA TGTGCCAGCAGTCAGACTAGCGGGGGGTGGGGCACAGATACGCAGTATTTT. The encoded protein is CASSQTSGGWGTDTQYF.

V usage is TRBV30 and J usage is TRBJ2-2; TRBD1 might be the D (5 bases). Germline-derived CDR1 and CDR2 are GTSNPN and SVGIG (reference sequence). Trimming pared 4 bases from V and 4 bases from J, leaving 13 bases between. The CDR3 loop spans 14 amino acids. The CDR3 DNA is TGTGCCTGGATAGGGGCTATATTCACCGGGGAGCTGTTTTTT. As protein: CAWIGAIFTGELFF.

The chain employs TRBV6-2 or TRBV6-3 and TRBJ1-5, with unresolved D. V lost 6 bases, J lost 3 bases, and 9 bases lay in between. The CDR3 has 13 residues. Germline values: CDR1 MNHEY, CDR2 SVGEGT. CDR3 coding DNA: TGTGCCAGCAGCGGAAGCCTCAATCAGCCCCAGCATTTT. It specifies CASSGSLNQPQHF.

This clone was counted a single time. DNA of the CDR3: TGCGCCAGCAGTTGGGGTGGCCAAGAGACCCAGTACTTC. It specifies CASSWGGQETQYF. The chain couples TRBV5-1 to TRBJ2-5, with D uncertain. This CDR3 is built from 13 residues. Trimming removed 5 bases at V and 1 base at J, with 9 bases between. The germline V gene has CDR1 SGHRS and CDR2 YFSETQ.

This clone was observed a handful of times. The chain joins TRBV24-1 to TRBJ2-7; weak D call: TRBD2 (6 bases). Germline V gene data show CDR1 as KGHDR and CDR2 as SFDVKD. Trimming shortened V by 9 bases and J by 3 bases, and 14 bases separated the two germline ends. CDR3 length: 13 amino acids. CDR3 coding DNA: TGTGCCACCGGCGGGGCAGGGCGCTACGAGCAGTACGTC. As protein: CATGGAGRYEQYV.

The rearrangement links TRBV6-5 to TRBJ2-3, with TRBD2 matching over 9 bases. This CDR3 spans 15 amino acids. V lost 5 bases to trimming and J lost 2 bases; unmatched junction nucleotides: 5. In germline, CDR1 is MNHEY, CDR2 SVGAGI. The CDR3 loop is CASSPGLANTDTQYF. The CDR3 DNA sequence: TGTGCCAGCAGTCCAGGACTAGCGAACACAGATACGCAGTATTTT.

The chain is built from TRBV29-1 and TRBJ1-2; the match to TRBD1 covers 7 bases. This CDR3 is 12 amino acids long. V shed 5 bases and J 5 bases; nucleotides not matched to a gene: 5. The germline V gene encodes CDR1 SQVTM and CDR2 ANQGSEA. The CDR3 protein is CSVRTGEYGYTF. The CDR3 bases are TGCAGCGTTCGGACAGGTGAATATGGCTACACCTTC.

As concerns this clone: The same CDR3 is also encoded by other DNA sequences in this sample. The V call is TRBV18, the J call TRBJ1-3; the D is unclear. The CDR3 covers 15 residues. Germline CDR1 and CDR2: KGHSH and LQKENI. The V and J ends lost 3 bases and 0 bases respectively, with 9 bases between them. CDR3 nucleotide sequence: TGTGCCAGCTCACCGGGCTCCCGCTCTGGAAACACCATATATTTT. Translated, it gives CASSPGSRSGNTIYF.

This sequence joins TRBV24-1 and TRBJ2-1; 10 nucleotides match TRBD1. Per germline, CDR1 KGHDR and CDR2 SFDVKD. Trimming cost V 4 bases and J 9 bases; bases outside gene matches: 8. There are 15 residues in the CDR3. CDR3 sequence (DNA): TGTGCCACCAGTGAGTCCGGGACAGGGGCGGGTGAGCAGTTCTTC. It specifies CATSESGTGAGEQFF.

The J gene is TRBJ1-5, the V gene TRBV5-5; weak D call: TRBD1 (5 bases). The CDR3 is 16 residues long. V was shortened by 4 bases and J by 6 bases, with 20 bases between the two germline ends. CDR1 is SGHKS and CDR2 is YYEKEE in the germline V gene (reference sequence). CDR3 bases: TGTGCCAGCAGCCCATATTCCGGGGCAGGGACTCAGCCCCAGCATTTT. Amino acid sequence: CASSPYSGAGTQPQHF.

This clone was found once. The V and J genes are TRBV24-1 and TRBJ2-1; D is unclear. CDR1 is KGHDR, CDR2 SFDVKD, per germline. The CDR3 runs 16 residues. Between the trimmed V and J ends, which lost 0 bases and 5 bases, there was a span of 13 bases. CDR3 in amino acids: CATSDLVTPVHNEQFF. The CDR3 DNA sequence: TGTGCCACCAGTGATTTGGTGACCCCTGTCCACAATGAGCAGTTCTTC.

V is TRBV3-1 (or the pseudogene TRBV3-2) and J is TRBJ2-7, with a tentative D call TRBD2 (6 bases). The V end lost 5 bases, the J end lost 2 bases, and 13 bases lay between the germline ends. This CDR3 comprises 14 residues. The germline V gene has CDR1 LGHDT and CDR2 YNNKEL (reference sequence). DNA of the CDR3: TGTGCCAGCAGCGCGGGAAGGGCCACCTACGAGCAGTACGTC. It is translated as CASSAGRATYEQYV.

The chain uses TRBV6-6 and TRBJ2-3; D possibly corresponds to TRBD2 (7 bases). The V gene's germline CDR1 is MNHNY and CDR2 SVGAGI (reference sequence). V lost 3 bases to trimming and J lost 7 bases, with 17 bases between them. The CDR3 length is 15 residues. This chain's CDR3 is CASSYLGGPMYTQYF. The DNA for the CDR3 is TGTGCCAGCAGTTATTTGGGGGGGCCGATGTATACGCAGTATTTT.